Sequencing of this TCR beta chain was carried out in a study of shared clonotypes between healthy human individuals. Findings of the study overall: When compared with the clonotypes that were shared by all four sorted-subset donors, the non-shared clonotypes turned out to have lower generation probabilities. Blood alone was sampled, and tissue repertoires likely differ.

Remarks on this clone: Its antigen remains unidentified. Other DNA sequences in the sample encode the same CDR3.

Sequencing used immunoSEQ multiplex PCR; TCRdb keeps in-frame clones, though not all of them. In the table there are some 580,000 clones, about 96% of which are singletons. The sequence was collected from a woman aged 25-40 years in good health. The material sequenced was naive CD4+ T cells sorted from blood. Subset in this sample: CD45RA+ positively selected.

In DNA form, the CDR3 reads TGTGCCAGCAGTTTGGGCGACAGGGTTGATACGCAGTATTTT. Amino acids: CASSLGDRVDTQYF. The chain employs TRBV28 and TRBJ2-3; 7 bases line up with TRBD1. The CDR3 length is 14 residues. Unmatched junction bases numbered 6, after V lost 3 bases and J lost 6 bases. Germline CDR1 and CDR2: MDHEN and SYDVKM.